Presented here are 17 T cell receptor beta chains from one specimen sequenced in a study of vaccination and CD4 T cells after COVID-19. The study sequenced cultured CD4+ T cell DNA using the Oncomine TCR Beta short-read assay. TCRdb passed the PCR reads through MiXCR, listing each CDR3 protein once. The sample carries 12,000 or so distinct CDR3 sequences, 60% recorded once. Their specific antigens are unknown. As to treatment: approximately nine-day PBMC culture with coronavirus spike peptide pools or control peptides (ViraFEST assay). What was sequenced was CD4+ T cells from blood, cultured in vitro. The receptors derive from a human donor who had recovered from COVID-19.

J is TRBJ1-2 and V is TRBV7-9, with TRBD1 as a possible D gene (5 bases). The germline V and J ends were trimmed by 11 bases and 4 bases, with 26 bases remaining between them. The CDR3 is 16 amino acids. Per the germline V gene, CDR1 is SEHNR and CDR2 is FQNEAQ (reference sequence). The CDR3 DNA sequence: TGTGCCTATTCGGTGGAACAGCCCCCGAGGGGCTATGGCTACACCTTC. It codes for CAYSVEQPPRGYGYTF.

This clonotype was counted only a few times. The chain combines TRBV20-1 with TRBJ2-7; D might be TRBD2 (6 bases). The V end was cut by 6 bases, the J end by 3 bases, with 15 bases between. Germline V gene sequence: CDR1 DFQATT, CDR2 SNEGSKA (reference sequence). This CDR3 has 13 amino acids. CDR3 in amino acids: CSAGREVLYEQYF. CDR3 nucleotides: TGCAGTGCGGGCAGGGAGGTCCTCTACGAGCAGTACTTC.

This clonotype was seen only once. The V call is TRBV10-1, the J call TRBJ2-2, with D perhaps matching TRBD1 (5 bases). Trimming stripped 0 bases from V and 7 bases from J, with 15 bases between. Germline-derived CDR1 and CDR2 are WNHNN and SYGVQD (reference sequence). The CDR3 runs 16 residues. The CDR3 loop is CASSESSLLRGGELFF. The DNA of the CDR3 is TGCGCCAGCAGTGAGTCAAGCCTTTTAAGGGGCGGGGAGCTGTTTTTT.

The gene calls are TRBV27 and TRBJ1-5; D possibly corresponds to TRBD1 (5 bases). The V and J ends lost 2 bases and 9 bases respectively, with 23 bases between them. The CDR3 spans 17 residues. Germline values: CDR1 MNHEY, CDR2 SMNVEV (reference sequence). As DNA, the CDR3 is TGTGCCAGCAGTTTACGGGGGTCTGGATTTCTTTCATCGCCCCAGCATTTT. As protein: CASSLRGSGFLSSPQHF.

This clonotype was observed a handful of times. The rearrangement joins TRBV2 to TRBJ1-5; D remains ambiguous. Germline loops: CDR1 SNHLY, CDR2 FYNNEI. Trimming pared 3 bases from V and 5 bases from J, leaving 8 bases between. This CDR3 has 13 amino acids. This CDR3 reads CASSEGSYQPQHF. As DNA, the CDR3 is TGTGCCAGCAGTGAGGGCAGCTATCAGCCCCAGCATTTT.

J is TRBJ1-6 and V is TRBV7-9, with no clear D. The germline V gene encodes CDR1 SEHNR and CDR2 FQNEAQ (reference sequence). The CDR3 extends over 16 amino acids. V was shortened by 2 bases and J by 0 bases, with 8 bases between the two germline ends. In DNA form, the CDR3 reads TGTGCCAGCAGCTTAACGAGGAGCTCCTATAATTCACCCCTCCACTTT. Protein sequence: CASSLTRSSYNSPLHF.

This sequence joins TRBV6-5 and TRBJ1-1; D is possibly TRBD1 (5 bases). Germline-derived CDR1 and CDR2 are MNHEY and SVGAGI. V dropped 3 bases and J dropped 3 bases, with 17 bases sitting between them. The CDR3 spans 16 residues. For the CDR3, the DNA is TGTGCCAGCAGTTATCGTCAGGGAGGCGTTCACACTGAAGCTTTCTTT. This codes for CASSYRQGGVHTEAFF.

The V gene is TRBV7-3, the J gene TRBJ2-3; TRBD1 agrees at 11 bases. J was trimmed by 0 bases and V by 5 bases; bases with no gene match: 4. Germline CDR1 is SGHTA and CDR2 is FQGTGA. This CDR3 region has 16 residues. CDR3 residues: CASSRGQGASTDTQYF. CDR3 DNA: TGTGCCAGCAGCCGCGGACAGGGGGCGAGCACAGATACGCAGTATTTT.

This sequence joins TRBV7-3 and TRBJ2-3, with D tentatively TRBD1 or TRBD2 (5 bases each). Trimming removed 6 bases at V and 6 bases at J, with 16 bases between. CDR1 SGHTA and CDR2 FQGTGA come from the germline V gene. The CDR3 runs to 14 residues. Here the CDR3 DNA reads TGTGCCAGCAGTTCGACCGGGGCTGGGGATACGCAGTATTTT. It is translated as CASSSTGAGDTQYF.

The chain links TRBV5-1 to TRBJ1-6, with TRBD1 matching over 8 bases. V lost 4 bases, J lost 9 bases, and 9 bases stayed unmatched. In germline, CDR1 is SGHRS, CDR2 YFSETQ. This CDR3 is built from 15 residues. In nucleotides, the CDR3 is TGCGCCAGCAGCGGAGGACAGGGAGAGGTTTCACCCCTCCACTTT. The encoded protein is CASSGGQGEVSPLHF.

The chain carries TRBV6-1 and TRBJ1-5; 9 nucleotides line up with TRBD1. The CDR3 is made up of 14 amino acids. Germline V gene sequence: CDR1 MNHNS, CDR2 SASEGT. The V segment lost 3 bases and the J segment 6 bases; nucleotides outside the gene matches: 3. The CDR3 is CASSEATGGQPQHF. CDR3 DNA sequence: TGTGCCAGCAGTGAGGCGACAGGGGGTCAGCCCCAGCATTTT.

The rearrangement links TRBV7-9 to TRBJ1-3; D gene unclear. The CDR3 is 13 residues long. The germline V and J ends were trimmed by 3 bases and 6 bases, with 9 bases remaining between them. Germline V CDR1 and CDR2: SEHNR, FQNEAQ (reference sequence). In DNA form, the CDR3 reads TGTGCCAGCAGCTTGAATCAGGAAAACACCATATATTTT. This encodes CASSLNQENTIYF.

The rearrangement uses TRBV6-5 and TRBJ2-2, with 7 bases lining up with TRBD2. CDR1 MNHEY and CDR2 SVGAGI come from the germline V gene. V was pared by 2 bases and J by 0 bases, with 6 bases of the junction left unmatched. The CDR3 is 17 residues long. CDR3 nucleotides: TGTGCCAGCAGTTACCAAGGTGGGGGGGCGAACACCGGGGAGCTGTTTTTT. As protein: CASSYQGGGANTGELFF.

The rearrangement uses TRBV6-4 and TRBJ2-3; unclear D gene. Germline loops: CDR1 MRHNA, CDR2 SNTAGT. V lost 2 bases to trimming and J lost 0 bases, with 3 bases between them. The CDR3 has 13 residues. CDR3 in amino acids: CASSDGSTDTQYF. In nucleotides, the CDR3 is TGTGCCAGCAGTGACGGGAGCACAGATACGCAGTATTTT.

The chain uses TRBV2 and TRBJ1-2; D may be TRBD1 (5 bases). The CDR3 spans 14 residues. Germline CDR1 and CDR2: SNHLY and FYNNEI. V was shortened by 6 bases and J by 6 bases, with 17 bases between the two germline ends. The CDR3 loop reads CASSAAGTGNGYTF. The CDR3 DNA reads TGTGCCAGCAGCGCCGCCGGGACGGGGAATGGCTACACCTTC.

The chain couples TRBV12-3 or TRBV12-4 to TRBJ1-1; D gene unclear. The CDR3 is 13 residues long. The V and J ends lost 1 base and 2 bases respectively, with 5 bases between them. As DNA, the CDR3 is TGTGCCAGCAGTTTAGGTGCTAACACTGAAGCTTTCTTT. It specifies CASSLGANTEAFF.

J is TRBJ1-4 and V is TRBV20-1, with D hard to call. CDR3 length: 13 amino acids. V lost 5 bases and J lost 8, with 15 bases in between. Germline V gives CDR1 DFQATT, CDR2 SNEGSKA (reference sequence). CDR3 protein: CSAPEGVGEKLFF. The CDR3, as DNA: TGCAGTGCTCCCGAGGGTGTAGGGGAAAAACTGTTTTTT.